The 10 T cell receptor beta chains listed next were all sequenced from one sample in a study of blood T cell repertoires in COVID-19. Generated by immunoSEQ multiplex PCR, the TCRdb table keeps only in-frame clones and is missing some. The sample carries under 250,000 clones, around 92% recorded once. Sequenced sample: peripheral blood. The receptors were gathered from a man aged 25-45 years with acute or convalescent COVID-19.

A single count supports this clone. The chain is built from TRBV30 and TRBJ2-7, with a tentative D call TRBD2 (5 bases). Germline CDR1 GTSNPN, CDR2 SVGIG (reference sequence). There are 15 residues in the CDR3. V was shortened by 2 bases and J by 4 bases, with 18 bases between the two germline ends. This chain's CDR3 is CAWSHRWTWTYEQYF. As DNA, the CDR3 is TGTGCCTGGAGTCACCGGTGGACTTGGACGTACGAGCAGTACTTC.

This CDR3 reads CASSQGGLAGASTDTQYF. Here the CDR3 DNA reads TGTGCCAGCAGCCAAGGGGGACTAGCGGGGGCTTCCACAGATACGCAGTATTTT. This chain connects TRBV3-1 (or the pseudogene TRBV3-2) to TRBJ2-3, with 14 bases fitting TRBD2. Germline assignment: CDR1 LGHDT and CDR2 YNNKEL (reference sequence). The V segment lost 1 base and the J segment 2 bases; nucleotides outside the gene matches: 5. The CDR3 has 18 residues.

The chain recombines TRBV5-1 with TRBJ2-1; 10 bases are a match to TRBD2. V gave up 3 bases and J gave up 9 bases; unmatched junction bases: 9. CDR3 size: 15 residues. Germline V gene sequence: CDR1 SGHRS, CDR2 YFSETQ. The CDR3 sequence: CASSSPGTSVPEQFF. For the CDR3, the DNA is TGCGCCAGCAGCTCGCCCGGGACTAGCGTCCCTGAGCAGTTCTTC.

This sequence joins TRBV11-2 and TRBJ2-3; 7 bases match TRBD2. V dropped 1 base and J dropped 6; count of bases not matched to a gene: 10. Germline CDR1 SGHAT, CDR2 FQNNGV. CDR3 size: 16 residues. The CDR3 sequence is CASSLADTSVFDTQYF. The CDR3 DNA is TGTGCCAGCAGCTTAGCGGACACTAGCGTCTTTGATACGCAGTATTTT.

The chain combines TRBV12-3 or TRBV12-4 with TRBJ1-2, with D possibly matching TRBD1 (6 bases). The CDR3 runs to 12 residues. V was trimmed by 2 bases and J by 5 bases, leaving 6 bases between them. CDR3 sequence (DNA): TGTGCCAGCAGTTTACAGGGGTATGGCTACACCTTC. This gives the protein CASSLQGYGYTF.

The chain links TRBV18 to TRBJ2-7; 10 nucleotides match TRBD2. Trimming cost V 5 bases and J 0 bases; bases outside gene matches: 7. The CDR3 length is 16 residues. Germline lookup yields CDR1 KGHSH and CDR2 LQKENI. CDR3: CASSLGLAKSSYEQYF. The CDR3 region has the DNA TGTGCCAGCTCATTGGGACTAGCGAAAAGCTCCTACGAGCAGTACTTC.

The rearrangement links TRBV5-1 to TRBJ2-2; D is undetermined. This CDR3 spans 14 amino acids. Trimming shortened V by 0 bases and J by 5 bases, and 8 bases separated the two germline ends. The germline V gene has CDR1 SGHRS and CDR2 YFSETQ. The CDR3 loop is CASSLDLRTGELFF. The DNA for the CDR3 is TGCGCCAGCAGCTTGGATCTGCGAACCGGGGAGCTGTTTTTT.

The chain recombines TRBV3-1 (or the pseudogene TRBV3-2) with TRBJ2-3, with 7 bases lining up with TRBD2. The CDR3 is made up of 18 amino acids. V trimming: 4 bases; J trimming: 0 bases; junction bases outside the gene matches: 13. The V gene's germline CDR1 is LGHDT and CDR2 YNNKEL (reference sequence). Here the CDR3 DNA reads TGTGCCAGCAGCCGGGGACTACAGAGGGGCTTTAGCACAGATACGCAGTATTTT. Translation gives CASSRGLQRGFSTDTQYF.

This chain connects TRBV5-5 to TRBJ2-3; TRBD1 matches 11 bases. The CDR3 runs 15 residues. The V and J ends lost 4 bases and 11 bases, in that order; junction bases with no gene match: 12. Looked up from germline, CDR1 is SGHKS and CDR2 is YYEKEE (reference sequence). CDR3 in amino acids: CASSIPGQGVVGQYF. CDR3 in DNA: TGTGCCAGCAGCATCCCGGGACAGGGGGTAGTGGGGCAGTATTTT.

The chain employs TRBV7-2 and TRBJ2-1, with 10 bases that match TRBD2. J gave up 1 base and V 6 bases, and 6 bases lay outside the gene matches. Germline-derived CDR1 and CDR2 are SGHTA and FQGNSA. The CDR3 consists of 16 residues. CDR3 nucleotides: TGTGCCAGCAGAAACCAAGCGGGGGGGTCCTACAATGAGCAGTTCTTC. Residues: CASRNQAGGSYNEQFF.